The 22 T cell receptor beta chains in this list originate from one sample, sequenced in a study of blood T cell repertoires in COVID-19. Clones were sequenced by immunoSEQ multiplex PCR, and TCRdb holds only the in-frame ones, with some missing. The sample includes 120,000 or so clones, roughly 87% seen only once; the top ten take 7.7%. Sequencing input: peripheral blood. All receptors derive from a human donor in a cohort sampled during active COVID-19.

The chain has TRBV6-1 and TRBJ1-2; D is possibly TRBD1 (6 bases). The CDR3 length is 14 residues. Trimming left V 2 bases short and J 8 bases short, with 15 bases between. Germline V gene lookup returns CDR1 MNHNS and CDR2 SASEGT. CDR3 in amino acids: CASSERGQSLGYTF. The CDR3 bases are TGTGCCAGCAGTGAAAGAGGACAGTCTTTGGGCTACACCTTC.

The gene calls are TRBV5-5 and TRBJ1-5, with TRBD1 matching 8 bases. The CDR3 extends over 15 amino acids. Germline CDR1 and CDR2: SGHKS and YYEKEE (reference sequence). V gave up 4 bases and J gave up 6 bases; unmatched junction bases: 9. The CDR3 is CASSEQGERFQPQHF. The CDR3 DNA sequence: TGTGCCAGCAGCGAACAGGGGGAAAGGTTTCAGCCCCAGCATTTT.

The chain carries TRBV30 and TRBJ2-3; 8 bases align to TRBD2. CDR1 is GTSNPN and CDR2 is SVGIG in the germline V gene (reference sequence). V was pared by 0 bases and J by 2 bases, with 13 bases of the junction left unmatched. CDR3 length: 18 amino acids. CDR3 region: CAWSVRFGGASNTDTQYF. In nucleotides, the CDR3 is TGTGCCTGGAGTGTACGGTTCGGGGGGGCGTCAAACACAGATACGCAGTATTTT.

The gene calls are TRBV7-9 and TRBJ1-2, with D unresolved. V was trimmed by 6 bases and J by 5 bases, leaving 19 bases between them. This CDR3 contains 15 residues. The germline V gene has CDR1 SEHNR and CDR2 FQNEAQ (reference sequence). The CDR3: CASRPRPEAGYGYTF. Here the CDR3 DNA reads TGTGCCAGCAGGCCTAGACCCGAAGCGGGATATGGCTACACCTTC.

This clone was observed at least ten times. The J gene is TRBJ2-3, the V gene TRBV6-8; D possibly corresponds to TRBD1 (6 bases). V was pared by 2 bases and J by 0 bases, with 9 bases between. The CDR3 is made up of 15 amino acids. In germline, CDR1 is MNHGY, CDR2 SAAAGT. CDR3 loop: CASSYRTDSTDTQYF. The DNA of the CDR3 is TGTGCCAGCAGTTACAGGACAGATAGCACAGATACGCAGTATTTT.

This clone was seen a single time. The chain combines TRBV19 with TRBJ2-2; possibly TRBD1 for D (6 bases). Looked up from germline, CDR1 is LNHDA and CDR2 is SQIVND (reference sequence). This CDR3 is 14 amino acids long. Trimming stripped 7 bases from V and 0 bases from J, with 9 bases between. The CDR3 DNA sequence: TGTGCCAGTATAAACAGGGCGAACACCGGGGAGCTGTTTTTT. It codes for CASINRANTGELFF.

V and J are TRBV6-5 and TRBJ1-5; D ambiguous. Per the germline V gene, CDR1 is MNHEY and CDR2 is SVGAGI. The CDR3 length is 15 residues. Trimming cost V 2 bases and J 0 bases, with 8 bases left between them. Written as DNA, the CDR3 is TGTGCCAGCAGTTACAGGCGGGATAGCAATCAGCCCCAGCATTTT. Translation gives CASSYRRDSNQPQHF.

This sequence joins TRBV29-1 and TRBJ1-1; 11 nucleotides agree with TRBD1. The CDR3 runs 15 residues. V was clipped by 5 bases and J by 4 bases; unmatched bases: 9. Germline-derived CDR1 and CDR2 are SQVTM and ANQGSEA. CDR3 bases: TGCAGCGTTCGTACAACCGGGACAGGGGGCACTGAAGCTTTCTTT. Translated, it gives CSVRTTGTGGTEAFF.

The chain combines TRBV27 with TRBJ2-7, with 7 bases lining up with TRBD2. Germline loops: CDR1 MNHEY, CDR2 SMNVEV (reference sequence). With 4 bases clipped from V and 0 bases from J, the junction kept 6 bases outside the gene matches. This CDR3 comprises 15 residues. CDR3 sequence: CASSSTSYRSYEQYF. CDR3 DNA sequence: TGTGCCAGCAGTTCGACTAGCTACCGCTCCTACGAGCAGTACTTC.

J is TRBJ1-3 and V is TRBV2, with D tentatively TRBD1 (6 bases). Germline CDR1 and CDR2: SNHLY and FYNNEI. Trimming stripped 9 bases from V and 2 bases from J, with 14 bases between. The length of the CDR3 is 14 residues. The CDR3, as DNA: TGTGCCAGTAACACCTGGACAGCTGGAAACACCATATATTTT. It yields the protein CASNTWTAGNTIYF.

This chain's CDR3 is CASSGEGSHGYTF. The CDR3 DNA reads TGTGCCAGCAGCGGCGAAGGGAGTCATGGCTACACCTTC. The chain links TRBV7-9 to TRBJ1-2; D not resolved. This CDR3 is built from 13 residues. The germline V and J ends were trimmed by 5 bases and 6 bases, with 13 bases remaining between them. Germline V gene lookup returns CDR1 SEHNR and CDR2 FQNEAQ (reference sequence).

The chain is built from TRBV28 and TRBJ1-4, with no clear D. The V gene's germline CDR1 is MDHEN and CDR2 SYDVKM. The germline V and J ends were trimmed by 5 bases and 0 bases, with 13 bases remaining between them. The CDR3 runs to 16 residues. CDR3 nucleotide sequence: TGTGCCAGCAGTCTAGCAGCGTCTTCAACTAATGAAAAACTGTTTTTT. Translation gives CASSLAASSTNEKLFF. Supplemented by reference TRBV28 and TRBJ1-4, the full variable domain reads DVKVTQSSRYLVKRTGEKVFLECVQDMDHENMFWYRQDPGLGLRLIYFSYDVKMKEKGDIPEGYSVSREKKERFSLILESASTNQTSMYLCASSLAASSTNEKLFFGSGTQLSVL.

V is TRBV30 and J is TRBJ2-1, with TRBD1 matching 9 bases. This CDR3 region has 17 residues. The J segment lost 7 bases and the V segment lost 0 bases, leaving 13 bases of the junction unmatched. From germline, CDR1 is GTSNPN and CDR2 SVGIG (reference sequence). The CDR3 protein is CAWSVRTGDRVRNEQFF. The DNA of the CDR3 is TGTGCCTGGAGTGTACGAACCGGGGACAGGGTGAGAAATGAGCAGTTCTTC. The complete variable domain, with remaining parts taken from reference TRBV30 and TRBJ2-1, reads SQTIHQWPATLVQPVGSPLSLECTVEGTSNPNLYWYRQAAGRGLQLLFYSVGIGQISSEVPQNLSASRPQDRQFILSSKKLLLSDSGFYLCAWSVRTGDRVRNEQFFGPGTRLTVL.

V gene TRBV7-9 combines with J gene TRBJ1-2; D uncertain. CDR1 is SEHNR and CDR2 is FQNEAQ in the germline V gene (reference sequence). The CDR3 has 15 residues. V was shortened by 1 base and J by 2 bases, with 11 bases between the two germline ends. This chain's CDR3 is CASSLVEGGNYGYTF. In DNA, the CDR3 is TGTGCCAGCAGCTTAGTAGAGGGAGGGAACTATGGCTACACCTTC.

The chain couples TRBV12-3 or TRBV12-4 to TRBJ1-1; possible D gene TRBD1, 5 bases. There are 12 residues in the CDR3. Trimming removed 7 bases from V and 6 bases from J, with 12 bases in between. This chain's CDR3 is CASIGVLAEAFF. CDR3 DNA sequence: TGTGCCAGCATAGGGGTCTTGGCTGAAGCTTTCTTT.

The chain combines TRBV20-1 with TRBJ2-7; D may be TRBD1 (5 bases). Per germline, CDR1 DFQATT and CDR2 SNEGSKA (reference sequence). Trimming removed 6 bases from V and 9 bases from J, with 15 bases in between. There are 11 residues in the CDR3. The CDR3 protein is CSAAAQDRQYF. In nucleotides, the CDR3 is TGCAGTGCCGCCGCACAGGATAGGCAGTACTTC.

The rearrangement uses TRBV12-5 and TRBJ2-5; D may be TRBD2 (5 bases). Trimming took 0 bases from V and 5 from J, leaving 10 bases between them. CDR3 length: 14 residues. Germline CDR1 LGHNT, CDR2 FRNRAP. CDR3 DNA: TGTGCTAGTGGTTTGGTAGCCGGCGGGGAGACCCAGTACTTC. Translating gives CASGLVAGGETQYF.

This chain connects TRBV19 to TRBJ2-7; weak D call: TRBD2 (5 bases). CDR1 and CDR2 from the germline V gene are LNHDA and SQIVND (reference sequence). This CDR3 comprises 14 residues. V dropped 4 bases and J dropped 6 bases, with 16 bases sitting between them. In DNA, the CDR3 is TGTGCCAGTAGTAAAACCGCGGGTGGTGGCGAGCAGTACTTC. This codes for CASSKTAGGGEQYF.

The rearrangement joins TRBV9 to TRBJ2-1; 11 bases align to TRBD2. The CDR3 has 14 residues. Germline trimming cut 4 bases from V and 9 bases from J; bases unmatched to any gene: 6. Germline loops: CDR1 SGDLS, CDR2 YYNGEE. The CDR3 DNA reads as TGTGCCAGCAGCTTACTAGCGGGAGTAGGTGAGCAGTTCTTC. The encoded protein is CASSLLAGVGEQFF.

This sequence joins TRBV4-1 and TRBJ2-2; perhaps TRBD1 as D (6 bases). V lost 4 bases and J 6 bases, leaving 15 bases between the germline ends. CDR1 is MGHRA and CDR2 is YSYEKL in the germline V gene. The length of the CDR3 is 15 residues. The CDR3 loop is CASSPAAHRAGELFF. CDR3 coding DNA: TGCGCCAGCAGCCCCGCTGCCCACAGGGCCGGGGAGCTGTTTTTT.

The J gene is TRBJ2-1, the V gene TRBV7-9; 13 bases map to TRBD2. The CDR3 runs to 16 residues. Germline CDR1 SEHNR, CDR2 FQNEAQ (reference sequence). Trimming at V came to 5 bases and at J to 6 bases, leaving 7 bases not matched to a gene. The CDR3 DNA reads TGTGCCAGCAGCCCGCCGGGACTAGCGGGACCCAATGAGCAGTTCTTC. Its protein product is CASSPPGLAGPNEQFF.

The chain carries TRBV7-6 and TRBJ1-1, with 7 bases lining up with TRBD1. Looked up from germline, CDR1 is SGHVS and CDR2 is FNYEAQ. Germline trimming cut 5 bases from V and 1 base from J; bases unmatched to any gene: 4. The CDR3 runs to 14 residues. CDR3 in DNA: TGTGCCAGCAGCCGGGGACAGACGAACACTGAAGCTTTCTTT. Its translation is CASSRGQTNTEAFF.